The present TCR beta chain was sequenced within a study of blood T cell repertoires in COVID-19. Looking at the study overall: Samples came from the United States, Italy and Spain, spanning acute and convalescent COVID-19.

Data came from immunoSEQ multiplex PCR; TCRdb stores just in-frame clones and leaves some out. The table lists approximately 180,000 clones, approximately 85% of them singletons, with approximately 9.9% in the top ten. Trimming cost V 2 bases and J 7 bases, with 18 bases left between them. The CDR3 extends over 15 amino acids. CDR1 SGHTA and CDR2 FQGNSA come from the germline V gene. The material sequenced was peripheral blood. The chain joins TRBV7-2 to TRBJ2-7, with D tentatively TRBD2 (5 bases). The TCR sequence derives from a human donor with active or convalescent COVID-19. The donor label of this sample is uncertain. The CDR3 region has the DNA TGTGCCAGCAGCTTATTGGCGGGCCGGCTGGGTGAGCAGTACTTC. Its protein product is CASSLLAGRLGEQYF.